The 18 T cell receptor beta chains below were found in one sample sequenced in a study of blood T cell repertoires in COVID-19 (TCRdb year 2020). Library construction relied on the immunoSEQ multiplex PCR assay. In its TCRdb copy, this immuneACCESS table keeps in-frame sequences only and misses some clones. Where compared with another copy, unresolved V genes explain less than half of these, and the others have no known cause. The sample table shows 200,000 to 250,000 clones, and roughly 84% are seen once. Approximately 7.4% of the sample comes from the top ten. The sample comprised peripheral blood. The source of these receptors is a woman aged 45-59 years with acute or convalescent COVID-19.

The rearrangement uses TRBV10-3 and TRBJ1-1, with D tentatively TRBD1 (5 bases). Trimming left V 0 bases short and J 2 bases short, with 13 bases between. The CDR3 runs to 16 residues. Germline CDR1 reads ENHRY; CDR2 reads SYGVKD. CDR3 nucleotide sequence: TGTGCCATCAGTGAGTCGTCAGGGAAAAGAAACACTGAAGCTTTCTTT. Translation gives CAISESSGKRNTEAFF.

This chain joins TRBV2 and TRBJ1-3, with TRBD1 matching over 11 bases. CDR1 is SNHLY and CDR2 is FYNNEI in the germline V gene. Trimming took 6 bases from V and 3 from J; bases not matched to a gene: 4. The CDR3 totals 15 residues. The CDR3 nucleotides read TGTGCCAGCAGGATGGACAGGGGGCTTGGAAACACCATATATTTT. It encodes CASRMDRGLGNTIYF. Filled out from reference TRBV2 and TRBJ1-3, the complete variable domain reads EPEVTQTPSHQVTQMGQEVILRCVPISNHLYFYWYRQILGQKVEFLVSFYNNEISEKSEIFDDQFSVERPDGSNFTLKIRSTKLEDSAMYFCASRMDRGLGNTIYFGEGSWLTVV.

This chain joins TRBV7-9 and TRBJ2-7; weak D call: TRBD1 (5 bases). CDR3 size: 15 residues. Germline CDR1 and CDR2: SEHNR and FQNEAQ (reference sequence). V was clipped by 4 bases and J by 0 bases, with 13 bases between them. The CDR3 DNA is TGTGCCAGCAGCTCCCCCGGACACAGCTCCTACGAGCAGTACTTC. Protein sequence: CASSSPGHSSYEQYF.

The V and J genes are TRBV28 and TRBJ1-2; 8 nucleotides align to TRBD1. V shed 3 bases and J 2 bases; nucleotides not matched to a gene: 5. Germline V gene sequence: CDR1 MDHEN, CDR2 SYDVKM. This CDR3 region has 15 residues. The CDR3 sequence is CASSFAAGGNYGYTF. CDR3 coding DNA: TGTGCCAGCAGTTTTGCGGCAGGGGGCAACTATGGCTACACCTTC.

In its sample, this clone was seen a few times. The V gene is TRBV7-8, the J gene TRBJ1-2, with D hard to call. This CDR3 has 14 residues. Trimming removed 1 base at V and 1 base at J, with 7 bases between. Germline V lookup: CDR1 SGHVS, CDR2 FQNEAQ. The CDR3 DNA sequence: TGTGCCAGCAGCTTAGTTTCCAGTAACTATGGCTACACCTTC. Encoded protein: CASSLVSSNYGYTF.

This clone was detected a few times. The chain carries TRBV2 and TRBJ2-7, with 7 bases identical to TRBD2. The CDR3 totals 17 residues. Germline trimming cut 2 bases from V and 2 bases from J; bases unmatched to any gene: 12. Germline loops: CDR1 SNHLY, CDR2 FYNNEI. CDR3 in DNA: TGTGCCAGCAGTGAAATGGGGCGATGGGAGGGAGCCTACGAGCAGTACTTC. Residues: CASSEMGRWEGAYEQYF. The variable domain in full, completed from reference TRBV2 and TRBJ2-7, reads EPEVTQTPSHQVTQMGQEVILRCVPISNHLYFYWYRQILGQKVEFLVSFYNNEISEKSEIFDDQFSVERPDGSNFTLKIRSTKLEDSAMYFCASSEMGRWEGAYEQYFGPGTRLTVT.

V and J are TRBV5-4 and TRBJ2-5; TRBD2 aligns across 9 bases. CDR1 is SGHNT, CDR2 YYREEE, per germline (reference sequence). With 3 bases clipped from V and 5 bases from J, the junction kept 17 bases outside the gene matches. The CDR3 loop spans 18 amino acids. Here the CDR3 DNA reads TGTGCCAGCAGCTATTTTAGACTAGCGGAATTACAGATGGAGACCCAGTACTTC. Residues: CASSYFRLAELQMETQYF.

This CDR3 reads CASSYSGQRRNQPQHF. For the CDR3, the DNA is TGTGCCAGCAGTTACTCGGGACAAAGGCGCAATCAGCCCCAGCATTTT. This chain connects TRBV6-2 or TRBV6-3 to TRBJ1-5, with D possibly TRBD1 on 6 matching bases. The CDR3 runs to 16 residues. Germline V gene sequence: CDR1 MNHEY, CDR2 SVGEGT. Between the trimmed V and J ends, which lost 0 bases and 2 bases, there was a span of 11 bases.

The chain carries TRBV3-1 (or the pseudogene TRBV3-2) and TRBJ2-7; D perhaps matches TRBD1 (6 bases). CDR3 length equals 17 residues. CDR1 is LGHDT, CDR2 YNNKEL, per germline (reference sequence). Trimming left V 1 base short and J 3 bases short, with 19 bases between. The CDR3 sequence: CASSQVVGHPPYYEQYF. The CDR3 DNA reads as TGTGCCAGCAGCCAAGTGGTGGGACACCCCCCCTACTACGAGCAGTACTTC.

J is TRBJ2-7 and V is TRBV18; TRBD2 is a possible D gene (5 bases). The CDR3 has 16 residues. CDR1 is KGHSH and CDR2 is LQKENI in the germline V gene. Trimming pared 4 bases from V and 2 bases from J, leaving 18 bases between. CDR3 in amino acids: CASSRRNRDITYEQYF. As DNA, the CDR3 is TGTGCCAGCTCACGGAGGAATAGAGACATTACCTACGAGCAGTACTTC. Combining the CDR3 with reference TRBV18 and TRBJ2-7 gives the whole variable domain NAGVMQNPRHLVRRRGQEARLRCSPMKGHSHVYWYRQLPEEGLKFMVYLQKENIIDESGMPKERFSAEFPKEGPSILRIQQVVRGDSAAYFCASSRRNRDITYEQYFGPGTRLTVT.

The chain carries TRBV7-9 and TRBJ1-1; 7 bases fit TRBD1. The CDR3 has 15 amino acids. CDR1 and CDR2 from the germline V gene are SEHNR and FQNEAQ (reference sequence). The V and J ends lost 3 bases and 5 bases, in that order; junction bases with no gene match: 9. CDR3 bases: TGTGCCAGCAGCTTCCTACAGGGGAGAGGGACTGAAGCTTTCTTT. Its translation is CASSFLQGRGTEAFF.

V and J are TRBV18 and TRBJ2-2; no clear D. The CDR3 loop spans 15 amino acids. Germline assignment: CDR1 KGHSH and CDR2 LQKENI. Trimming shortened V by 2 bases and J by 0 bases, and 7 bases separated the two germline ends. This chain's CDR3 is CASSPIAANTGELFF. CDR3 in DNA: TGTGCCAGCTCACCAATTGCGGCGAACACCGGGGAGCTGTTTTTT.

This chain uses TRBV6-2 or TRBV6-3 with TRBJ1-2; D ambiguous. Germline values: CDR1 MNHEY, CDR2 SVGEGT. The CDR3 spans 12 residues. V was trimmed by 5 bases and J by 3 bases, leaving 7 bases between them. CDR3 DNA: TGTGCCAGCAGTGGTGGAGACTATGGCTACACCTTC. Its protein product is CASSGGDYGYTF.

The chain couples TRBV7-9 to TRBJ2-5; 9 nucleotides agree with TRBD2. In germline, CDR1 is SEHNR, CDR2 FQNEAQ (reference sequence). V was pared by 0 bases and J by 5 bases, with 4 bases of the junction left unmatched. This CDR3 is 15 amino acids long. CDR3: CASSLASGGGETQYF. DNA of the CDR3: TGTGCCAGCAGCTTAGCTAGCGGGGGAGGCGAGACCCAGTACTTC.

The chain combines TRBV14 with TRBJ1-3, with D possibly matching TRBD1 (6 bases). The CDR3 runs 17 residues. In germline, CDR1 is SGHDN, CDR2 FVKESK. The V gene lost 4 bases and the J gene lost 0 bases, with 16 bases spanning the gap. The CDR3 nucleotides are TGTGCCAGCAGCCCCCCATTACAGGGCCGCTCTGGAAACACCATATATTTT. Translating gives CASSPPLQGRSGNTIYF.

The chain links TRBV2 to TRBJ2-7, with D possibly TRBD2 on 5 matching bases. Germline loops: CDR1 SNHLY, CDR2 FYNNEI. Trimming cost V 7 bases and J 6 bases, with 19 bases left between them. The CDR3 loop spans 14 amino acids. The CDR3 nucleotides read TGTGCCAGCACCATCCGGGAAGCGAACCCCGAGCAGTACTTC. This encodes CASTIREANPEQYF.

This chain joins TRBV24-1 and TRBJ2-1; TRBD1 aligns across 7 bases. CDR3 size: 14 residues. V lost 2 bases, J lost 8 bases, and 5 bases stayed unmatched. Germline CDR1 and CDR2: KGHDR and SFDVKD. The CDR3 loop reads CATSDSDRVYEQFF. In DNA, the CDR3 is TGTGCCACCAGTGATTCCGACAGGGTCTATGAGCAGTTCTTC.

With regard to this clone: A junction boundary mismatches the germline segment, possibly from a read error. The chain is built from TRBV5-6 and TRBJ1-2; perhaps TRBD1 as D (6 bases). The V gene's germline CDR1 is SGHDT and CDR2 YYEEEE. The CDR3 is made up of 14 amino acids. The DNA of the CDR3 is TGTGCCCGCAGCTTGGGGGCTAAAACAGGGGGCTACACCTTC. It translates to CARSLGAKTGGYTF.